The TCR beta chain under discussion was sequenced for a study of blood T cell repertoires in COVID-19. Study-level background: COVID-19 samples, acute and convalescent, were from the United States, Italy and Spain. From T cells, B-cell-depleted T cells, or PBMCs came the material, which was cDNA or gDNA.

This clone was seen more than once but under ten times. Original processing notes: Estimates of nucleated cell counts were drawn from the amplification of reference gene primers. Sequencing was performed with immunoSEQ multiplex PCR; in TCRdb, only in-frame clones are kept and a portion is missing. That table gives V, J and clone size, and the DNA gave D and trimming. The sample consists of around 100,000 clones, 80% of them appearing once. With 8 bases clipped from V and 8 bases from J, the junction kept 18 bases outside the gene matches. Germline V CDR1 and CDR2: MNHEY, SMNVEV (reference sequence). The CDR3 runs 16 residues.

The J gene is TRBJ1-1, the V gene TRBV27; 9 bases are a match to TRBD1. The source of this sequence is a woman aged 70-85 years with acute or convalescent COVID-19. The specimen sequenced was peripheral blood. CDR3 in DNA: TGTGCCAGCGCTAAACCTCTGAACAGGGGGCGGAGAGAAGCTTTCTTT. Protein sequence: CASAKPLNRGRREAFF.